A selection of T cell receptor beta chains follows, all from one sample in a study of shared clonotypes between healthy human individuals. Here immunoSEQ multiplex PCR was the method, and the copy in TCRdb shows in-frame clones only, minus some. The data hold approximately 500,000 clones, with roughly 80% observed a single time. Sequences were obtained from PBMCs. These receptors were taken from a woman aged 40 to 50 in good health. Some clones in this sample may be carry-over from other donors' samples. Both conserved end residues are part of each CDR3. A D gene is named only where the DNA matches it firmly. Clone size is not always given. Where it is, it says once, few, many or a class for expanded clones.

TRBV2,TRBJ2-1,NA,once,CASSERVAEQFF,TGTGCCAGCAGTGAAAGGGTAGCAGAGCAGTTCTTC
TRBV28,TRBJ2-1,TRBD2,NA,CASTNWGGSHNEQFF,TGTGCCAGTACGAACTGGGGCGGGAGCCACAATGAGCAGTTCTTC
TRBV6-4,TRBJ2-7,TRBD2,NA,CASRGRVGLAGGPRGEQYF,TGTGCCAGCAGGGGACGAGTGGGACTAGCGGGAGGCCCCCGGGGCGAGCAGTACTTC
TRBV28,TRBJ1-4,NA,NA,CASSGGQNNEKLFF,TGTGCCAGCAGTGGAGGACAGAATAATGAAAAACTGTTTTTT
TRBV27,TRBJ2-5,TRBD1,NA,CASSLNYGDRGVLTQYF,TGTGCCAGCAGTTTAAATTACGGGGACAGGGGGGTTTTGACCCAGTACTTC
TRBV30,TRBJ1-5,NA,NA,CAWDEGRGQPQHF,TGTGCCTGGGATGAGGGCCGGGGTCAGCCCCAGCATTTT
TRBV5-4,TRBJ1-3,NA,NA,CASRQGRSGNTIYF,TGTGCCAGCAGGCAGGGGAGGTCTGGAAACACCATATATTTT
TRBV18,TRBJ1-5,NA,NA,CASSPEAVDQPQHF,TGTGCCAGCTCACCAGAGGCAGTAGATCAGCCCCAGCATTTT
TRBV9,TRBJ2-1,TRBD2,NA,CASSSGTSGYNEQFF,TGTGCCAGCAGTTCCGGGACTAGCGGGTACAATGAGCAGTTCTTC
TRBV19,TRBJ1-1,NA,NA,CASSVVTNTEAFF,TGTGCCAGTAGTGTTGTAACGAACACTGAAGCTTTCTTT
TRBV5-4,TRBJ1-1,TRBD1,NA,CASSSGQVNTEAFF,TGTGCCAGCAGCTCCGGACAGGTGAACACTGAAGCTTTCTTT
TRBV10-3,TRBJ2-5,NA,NA,CAISESIRSETQYF,TGTGCCATCAGTGAGTCGATAAGATCCGAGACCCAGTACTTC
TRBV7-3,TRBJ2-2,TRBD2,few,CASSPSGGGTGELFF,TGTGCCAGCAGCCCATCGGGAGGGGGCACCGGGGAGCTGTTTTTT
TRBV7-9,TRBJ1-1,TRBD1,NA,CASSITSDRGGTEAFF,TGTGCCAGCAGCATAACCTCGGACAGGGGTGGCACTGAAGCTTTCTTT
TRBV5-1,TRBJ1-3,TRBD1,NA,CASSSGTGSFGNTIYF,TGCGCCAGCAGCTCCGGGACAGGAAGCTTTGGAAACACCATATATTTT
TRBV15,TRBJ1-1,NA,NA,CATSRDRTNTEAFF,TGTGCCACCAGCAGAGATCGGACGAACACTGAAGCTTTCTTT
TRBV28,TRBJ2-2,NA,NA,CASSLAWAGELFF,TGTGCCAGCTCGTTAGCGTGGGCCGGGGAGCTGTTTTTT
TRBV7-9,TRBJ2-1,TRBD2,NA,CASSPATLAGPSLYNEQFF,TGTGCCAGCAGCCCCGCCACACTAGCGGGGCCCTCTCTCTACAATGAGCAGTTCTTC
TRBV7-9,TRBJ2-7,NA,NA,CASSRVGEAYEQYF,TGTGCCAGCTCGCGGGTAGGGGAGGCCTACGAGCAGTACTTC
TRBV9,TRBJ2-1,TRBD2,NA,CASSSRIGGSSGEQFF,TGTGCCAGCAGCTCCCGGATTGGCGGGAGCTCTGGTGAGCAGTTCTTC
TRBV7-2,TRBJ2-7,NA,NA,CASSKAGSYEQYF,TGTGCCAGCTCTAAGGCGGGGTCGTACGAGCAGTACTTC
TRBV25-1,TRBJ2-3,NA,once,CASSEYGNGSGDTQYF,TGTGCCAGCAGTGAATATGGTAACGGGAGCGGTGATACGCAGTATTTT
TRBV19,TRBJ1-5,TRBD1,NA,CASSTTGGAGNQPQHF,TGTGCCAGTAGTACGACAGGGGGCGCGGGCAATCAGCCCCAGCATTTT
TRBV28,TRBJ2-1,NA,NA,CAGSYPHRGSYNKQFF,TGTGCCGGCAGTTACCCTCACAGAGGTTCCTACAATAAGCAGTTCTTC
TRBV11-2,TRBJ2-1,TRBD2,once,CASSLVRLAGVVDEQFF,TGTGCCAGCAGCTTAGTTCGTCTAGCGGGAGTAGTCGATGAGCAGTTCTTC
TRBV11-2,TRBJ1-3,NA,NA,CASRPPGNTIYF,TGTGCCAGCAGACCCCCAGGAAACACCATATATTTT